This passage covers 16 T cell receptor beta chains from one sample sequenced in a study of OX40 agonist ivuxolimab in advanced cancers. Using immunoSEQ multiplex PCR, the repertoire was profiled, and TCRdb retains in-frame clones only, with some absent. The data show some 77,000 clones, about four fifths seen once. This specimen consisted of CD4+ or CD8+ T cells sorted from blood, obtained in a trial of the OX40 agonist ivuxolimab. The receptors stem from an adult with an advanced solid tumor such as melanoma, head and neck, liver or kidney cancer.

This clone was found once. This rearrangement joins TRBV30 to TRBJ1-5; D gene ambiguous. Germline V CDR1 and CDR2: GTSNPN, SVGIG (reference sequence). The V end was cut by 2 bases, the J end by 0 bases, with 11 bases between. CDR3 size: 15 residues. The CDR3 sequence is CAWSSEQLSNQPQHF. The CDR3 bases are TGTGCCTGGAGTTCAGAACAACTTAGCAATCAGCCCCAGCATTTT.

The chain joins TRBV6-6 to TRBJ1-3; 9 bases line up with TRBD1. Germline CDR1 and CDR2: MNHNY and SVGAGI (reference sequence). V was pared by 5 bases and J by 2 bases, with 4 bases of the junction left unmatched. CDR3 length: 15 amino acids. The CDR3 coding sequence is TGTGCCAGCAGTCTACAGGGGGCTGCTGGAAACACCATATATTTT. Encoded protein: CASSLQGAAGNTIYF.

For the CDR3, the DNA is TGTGCCAGCAGCAGCAGCGGGGGGGTCAGCGATACGCAGTATTTT. Translated: CASSSSGGVSDTQYF. The chain links TRBV5-4 to TRBJ2-3, with 10 bases aligning to TRBD2. V was pared by 4 bases and J by 6 bases, with 8 bases of the junction left unmatched. The CDR3 consists of 15 residues. Germline CDR1 reads SGHNT; CDR2 reads YYREEE (reference sequence). The entire variable domain, with the rest obtained from reference TRBV5-4 and TRBJ2-3, is as follows: ETGVTQSPTHLIKTRGQQVTLRCSSQSGHNTVSWYQQALGQGPQFIFQYYREEENGRGNFPPRFSGLQFPNYSSELNVNALELDDSALYLCASSSSGGVSDTQYFGPGTRLTVL.

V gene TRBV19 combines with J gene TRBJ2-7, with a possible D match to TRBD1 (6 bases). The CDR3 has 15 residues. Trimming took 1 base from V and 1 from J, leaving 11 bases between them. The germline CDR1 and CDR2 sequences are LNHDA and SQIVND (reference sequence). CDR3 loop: CASSIVAGESYEQYF. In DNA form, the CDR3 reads TGTGCCAGTAGTATAGTGGCAGGGGAGTCCTACGAGCAGTACTTC.

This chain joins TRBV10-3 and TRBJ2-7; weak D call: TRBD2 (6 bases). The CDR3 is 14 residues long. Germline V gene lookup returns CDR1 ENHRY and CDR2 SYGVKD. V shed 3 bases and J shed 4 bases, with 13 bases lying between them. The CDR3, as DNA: TGTGCCATCAGTGAAGGCGGGGCCCTTTACGAGCAGTACTTC. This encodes CAISEGGALYEQYF.

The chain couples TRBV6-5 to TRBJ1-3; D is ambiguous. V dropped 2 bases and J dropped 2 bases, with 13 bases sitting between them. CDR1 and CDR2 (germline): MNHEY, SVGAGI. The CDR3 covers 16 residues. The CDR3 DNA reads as TGTGCCAGCAGTTACGGAGCGGGCGCGACTGGAAACACCATATATTTT. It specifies CASSYGAGATGNTIYF.

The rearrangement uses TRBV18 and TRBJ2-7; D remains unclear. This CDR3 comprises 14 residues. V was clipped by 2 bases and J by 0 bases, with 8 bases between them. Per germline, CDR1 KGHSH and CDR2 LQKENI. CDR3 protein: CASSPESRSYEQYF. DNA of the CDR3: TGTGCCAGCTCACCAGAGTCTCGCTCCTACGAGCAGTACTTC.

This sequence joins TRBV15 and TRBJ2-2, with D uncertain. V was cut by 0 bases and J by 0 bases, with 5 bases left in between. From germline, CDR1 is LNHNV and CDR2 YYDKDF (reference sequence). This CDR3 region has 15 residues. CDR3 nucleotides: TGTGCCACCAGCAGAGAAAGACCGAACACCGGGGAGCTGTTTTTT. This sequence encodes CATSRERPNTGELFF.

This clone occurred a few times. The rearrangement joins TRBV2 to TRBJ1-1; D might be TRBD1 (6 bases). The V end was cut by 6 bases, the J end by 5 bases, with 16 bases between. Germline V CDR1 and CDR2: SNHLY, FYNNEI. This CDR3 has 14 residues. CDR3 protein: CASRPLGGGTEAFF. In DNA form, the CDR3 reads TGTGCCAGCAGACCCCTCGGGGGCGGAACTGAAGCTTTCTTT.

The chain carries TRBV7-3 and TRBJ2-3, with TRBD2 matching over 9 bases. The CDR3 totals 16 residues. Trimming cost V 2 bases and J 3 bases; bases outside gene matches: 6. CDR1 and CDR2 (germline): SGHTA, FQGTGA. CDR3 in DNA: TGTGCCAGCAGCTTACCCGCGGGAGGGCCGACAGATACGCAGTATTTT. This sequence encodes CASSLPAGGPTDTQYF.

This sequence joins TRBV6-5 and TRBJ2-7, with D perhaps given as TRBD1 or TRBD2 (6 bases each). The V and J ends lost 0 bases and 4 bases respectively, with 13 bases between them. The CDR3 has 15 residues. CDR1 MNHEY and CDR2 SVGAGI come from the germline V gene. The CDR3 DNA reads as TGTGCCAGCAGTTACTCGCTCGGGGGACAATACGAGCAGTACTTC. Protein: CASSYSLGGQYEQYF.

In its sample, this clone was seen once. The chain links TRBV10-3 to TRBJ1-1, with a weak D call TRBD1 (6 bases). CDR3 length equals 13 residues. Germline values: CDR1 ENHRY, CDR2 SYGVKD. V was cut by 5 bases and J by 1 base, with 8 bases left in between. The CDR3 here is CAISKQGNTEAFF. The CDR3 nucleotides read TGTGCCATCAGTAAACAGGGGAACACTGAAGCTTTCTTT.

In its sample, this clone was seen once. The CDR3, as DNA: TGTGCCAGCGGGACATCGGCAGGGGGGAGAAATACGCAGTATTTT. This gives the protein CASGTSAGGRNTQYF. V and J are TRBV2 and TRBJ2-3, with D possibly being TRBD1 (7 bases). Trimming removed 8 bases from V and 7 bases from J, with 22 bases in between. This CDR3 is built from 15 residues. Germline-derived CDR1 and CDR2 are SNHLY and FYNNEI. Supplemented by reference TRBV2 and TRBJ2-3, the full variable domain reads EPEVTQTPSHQVTQMGQEVILRCVPISNHLYFYWYRQILGQKVEFLVSFYNNEISEKSEIFDDQFSVERPDGSNFTLKIRSTKLEDSAMYFCASGTSAGGRNTQYFGPGTRLTVL.

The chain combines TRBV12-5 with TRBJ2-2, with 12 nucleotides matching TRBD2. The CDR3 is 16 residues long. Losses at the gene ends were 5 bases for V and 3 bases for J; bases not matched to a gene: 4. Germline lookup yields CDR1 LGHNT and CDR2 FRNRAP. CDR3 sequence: CASGPRLAGDTGELFF. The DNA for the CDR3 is TGTGCTAGTGGTCCTCGACTAGCGGGGGACACCGGGGAGCTGTTTTTT.

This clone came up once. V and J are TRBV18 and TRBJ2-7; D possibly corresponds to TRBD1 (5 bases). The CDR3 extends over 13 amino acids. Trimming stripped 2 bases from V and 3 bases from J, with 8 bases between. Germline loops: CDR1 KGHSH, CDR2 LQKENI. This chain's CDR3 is CASSPSQGYEQYF. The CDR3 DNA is TGTGCCAGCTCACCAAGCCAGGGCTACGAGCAGTACTTC. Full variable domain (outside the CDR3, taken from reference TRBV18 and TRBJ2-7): NAGVMQNPRHLVRRRGQEARLRCSPMKGHSHVYWYRQLPEEGLKFMVYLQKENIIDESGMPKERFSAEFPKEGPSILRIQQVVRGDSAAYFCASSPSQGYEQYFGPGTRLTVT.

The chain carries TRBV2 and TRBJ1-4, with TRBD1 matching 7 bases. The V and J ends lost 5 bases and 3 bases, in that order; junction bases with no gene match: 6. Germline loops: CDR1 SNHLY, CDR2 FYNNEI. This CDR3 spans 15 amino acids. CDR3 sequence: CASSSHRGPNEKLFF. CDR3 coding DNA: TGTGCCAGCAGTTCTCACAGGGGCCCTAATGAAAAACTGTTTTTT.